Shown below are 14 T cell receptor beta chains from a single sample sequenced in a study of T cell repertoires in cytomegalovirus infection. These receptors' antigens are unknown. TCRdb called the reads again in MiXCR, with one record for every CDR3 protein. This sample has some 350,000 distinct CDR3 sequences, with roughly a third found just once. Material: cultured PBMCs, obtained from culture after CMV antigen stimulation. The receptors derive from a human donor in good health (CMV status not recorded). Some clones in this sample may be carry-over from other donors' samples.

This clonotype occurred a few times. The chain recombines TRBV19 with TRBJ1-3; TRBD1 might be the D (5 bases). Looked up from germline, CDR1 is LNHDA and CDR2 is SQIVND (reference sequence). Trimming took off 7 bases at V and 4 bases at J, with 14 bases between the two ends. The CDR3 is made up of 14 amino acids. The CDR3 DNA reads TGTGCCAGTACTCGTCGACAGACCGGAAACACCATATATTTT. Protein product: CASTRRQTGNTIYF.

This clonotype was counted many times. This chain links TRBV7-2 with TRBJ2-1; D possibly corresponds to TRBD2 (7 bases). Germline loops: CDR1 SGHTA, CDR2 FQGNSA. This CDR3 contains 14 residues. V was trimmed by 5 bases and J by 10 bases, leaving 18 bases between them. The CDR3 DNA reads as TGTGCCAGCAGCCAAGAACCAAGCGGGACAGAGCAGTTCTTC. Amino acids: CASSQEPSGTEQFF.

The V gene is TRBV5-4, the J gene TRBJ2-2; TRBD2 is a possible D gene (5 bases). V was pared by 4 bases and J by 3 bases, with 7 bases between. The germline V gene encodes CDR1 SGHNT and CDR2 YYREEE (reference sequence). This CDR3 region has 13 residues. The chain's CDR3 is CASSAGDTGELFF. The CDR3 DNA follows: TGTGCCAGCAGCGCCGGGGACACCGGGGAGCTGTTTTTT.

This clonotype came up many times. The CDR3 is CASSARTGDGYTF. The CDR3 DNA follows: TGTGCCAGCAGCGCCCGGACAGGGGATGGCTACACCTTC. V and J are TRBV7-2 and TRBJ1-2, with TRBD1 matching over 9 bases. Losses at the gene ends were 5 bases for V and 6 bases for J; bases not matched to a gene: 4. There are 13 residues in the CDR3. Germline CDR1 reads SGHTA; CDR2 reads FQGNSA.

This clonotype showed up just a few times. The chain recombines TRBV19 with TRBJ1-4; D ambiguous. V was shortened by 1 base and J by 5 bases, with 14 bases between the two germline ends. Per germline, CDR1 LNHDA and CDR2 SQIVND (reference sequence). The CDR3 covers 16 residues. The CDR3 protein is CASSIAASVGNEKLFF. The CDR3 region has the DNA TGTGCCAGTAGTATAGCAGCAAGCGTGGGGAATGAAAAACTGTTTTTT.

This clonotype was seen ten or more times. The chain joins TRBV19 to TRBJ1-5; D unresolved. Germline CDR1 and CDR2: LNHDA and SQIVND (reference sequence). This CDR3 is 15 amino acids long. The V end lost 3 bases, the J end lost 1 base, and 10 bases lay between the germline ends. The CDR3 protein is CASSIRQLSNQPQHF. The CDR3 region has the DNA TGTGCCAGTAGTATTAGGCAGTTAAGCAATCAGCCCCAGCATTTT.

This clonotype was detected only a few times. This chain links TRBV6-2 or TRBV6-3 with TRBJ2-7; D is ambiguous. The V gene lost 4 bases and the J gene lost 0 bases, with 13 bases spanning the gap. CDR3 length: 15 amino acids. Per germline, CDR1 MNHEY and CDR2 SVGEGT. Written as DNA, the CDR3 is TGTGCCAGCAGTTCCTCCCCGTTTAGCTCCTACGAGCAGTACTTC. Translation: CASSSSPFSSYEQYF.

This clonotype was counted only a few times. The gene calls are TRBV6-1 and TRBJ2-7; 8 nucleotides line up with TRBD2. The CDR3 consists of 15 residues. Per germline, CDR1 MNHNS and CDR2 SASEGT. J was trimmed by 2 bases and V by 7 bases; bases with no gene match: 10. Written as DNA, the CDR3 is TGTGCCAGCAACATCGGGAGCGGGAGCACCTACGAGCAGTACGTC. This translates into CASNIGSGSTYEQYV.

V is TRBV7-2 and J is TRBJ2-7; 7 bases fit TRBD2. Trimming at V came to 1 base and at J to 3 bases, leaving 6 bases not matched to a gene. The CDR3 extends over 15 amino acids. Germline CDR1 is SGHTA and CDR2 is FQGNSA. The CDR3 DNA reads TGTGCCAGCAGCTTAGGGGCGGGAGCCGTCTACGAGCAGTACGTC. It encodes CASSLGAGAVYEQYV.

The CDR3 coding sequence is TGTGCCAGCAGCACCTCGAAGGACACTGAAGCTTTCTTT. The encoded protein is CASSTSKDTEAFF. The gene calls are TRBV11-3 and TRBJ1-1; D remains unclear. CDR1 and CDR2 from the germline V gene are SGHNT and YENEEA. The V end lost 5 bases, the J end lost 3 bases, and 10 bases lay between the germline ends. The CDR3 covers 13 residues.

Notes on this clonotype: A read error may account for a junction end that differs from germline. The rearrangement links TRBV19 to TRBJ2-4, with a possible D match to TRBD1 (5 bases). The length of the CDR3 is 18 residues. Germline lookup yields CDR1 LNHDA and CDR2 SQIVND (reference sequence). In DNA form, the CDR3 reads TGTACCAGTAGTATCACGGACCCTTTCTGGGGCTCCAAAAACATTCAGTACTTC. It encodes CTSSITDPFWGSKNIQYF.

This clonotype has a single count. This chain connects TRBV18 to TRBJ2-7; unclear D gene. Germline loops: CDR1 KGHSH, CDR2 LQKENI. The CDR3 is 13 amino acids. CDR3 residues: CASSPVHSHEQYV. CDR3 coding DNA: TGTGCCAGCTCACCGGTTCACTCCCACGAGCAGTACGTC.

This rearrangement joins TRBV7-9 to TRBJ1-3; the D is unclear. CDR1 is SEHNR and CDR2 is FQNEAQ in the germline V gene (reference sequence). The CDR3 contains 13 residues. Deletions cut 8 bases from V and 4 bases from J, with 12 bases between. The CDR3 sequence: CASFRVGGNTIYF. The CDR3 DNA sequence: TGTGCCAGCTTTAGGGTTGGCGGAAACACCATATATTTT. Supplemented by reference TRBV7-9 and TRBJ1-3, the full variable domain reads DTGVSQNPRHKITKRGQNVTFRCDPISEHNRLYWYRQTLGQGPEFLTYFQNEAQLEKSRLLSDRFSAERPKGSFSTLEIQRTEQGDSAMYLCASFRVGGNTIYFGEGSWLTVV.

CDR3 DNA: TGTGCCAGCTCGTCGGCGGGTCGAAGTAACACTGAAGCTTTCTTT. This gives the protein CASSSAGRSNTEAFF. The V and J genes are TRBV18 and TRBJ1-1, with D unclear. The V end lost 6 bases, the J end lost 2 bases, and 16 bases lay between the germline ends. Germline assignment: CDR1 KGHSH and CDR2 LQKENI. The CDR3 has 15 residues.